This TCR beta chain appears in the sequencing data of a study of blood T cell repertoires in COVID-19. Study-level background: The study drew acute and convalescent COVID-19 samples from the United States, Italy and Spain.

Cohort allocation depended upon clinical history that participants reported. The CDR3 sequence is 14 residues long. CDR1 and CDR2 from the germline V gene are SGDLS and YYNGEE. The junction had 6 bases not matched to a gene; V was cut back by 3 bases and J by 8 bases. As handled by the study authors: Estimates of nucleated cell counts were drawn from the amplification of reference gene primers. Libraries were prepared by immunoSEQ multiplex PCR; TCRdb keeps only in-frame clonotypes and omits some of them. V and J calls and clone size are given by that table; D and trimming were obtained from the DNA. The table shows 140,000 or so clones, with about four fifths occurring only once.

The rearrangement uses TRBV9 and TRBJ2-1; 9 bases are a match to TRBD2. The receptor was isolated from a woman between 50 and 59 years old with acute COVID-19. Material for sequencing was PBMCs or T cells enriched from blood (not recorded which). As DNA, the CDR3 is TGTGCCAGCAGCGGGGTAGCGGGAGTTCATGAGCAGTTCTTC. This translates into CASSGVAGVHEQFF.